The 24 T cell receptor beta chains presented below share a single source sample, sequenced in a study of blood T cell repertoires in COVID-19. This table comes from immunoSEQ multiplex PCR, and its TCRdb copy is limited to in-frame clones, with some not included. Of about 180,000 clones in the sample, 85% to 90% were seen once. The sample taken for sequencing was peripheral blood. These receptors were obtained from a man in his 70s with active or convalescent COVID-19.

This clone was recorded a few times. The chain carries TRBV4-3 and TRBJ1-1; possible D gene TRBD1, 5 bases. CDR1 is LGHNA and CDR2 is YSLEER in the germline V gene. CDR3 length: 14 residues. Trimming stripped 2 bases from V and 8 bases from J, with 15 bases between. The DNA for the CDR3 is TGCGCCAGCAGCCAAAACAGGTTGGCCCAAGAAGCTTTCTTT. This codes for CASSQNRLAQEAFF.

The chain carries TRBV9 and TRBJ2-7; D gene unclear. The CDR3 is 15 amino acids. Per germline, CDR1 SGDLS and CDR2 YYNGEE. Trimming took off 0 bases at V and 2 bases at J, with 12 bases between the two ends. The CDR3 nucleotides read TGTGCCAGCAGCGTAGGTGCCCAAACTACCTACGAGCAGTACTTC. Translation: CASSVGAQTTYEQYF.

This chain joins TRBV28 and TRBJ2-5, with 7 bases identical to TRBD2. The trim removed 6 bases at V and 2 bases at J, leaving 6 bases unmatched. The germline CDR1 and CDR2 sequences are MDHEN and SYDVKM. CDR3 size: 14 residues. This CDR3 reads CASSMGGVQETQYF. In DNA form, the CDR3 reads TGTGCCAGCAGCATGGGGGGGGTGCAAGAGACCCAGTACTTC.

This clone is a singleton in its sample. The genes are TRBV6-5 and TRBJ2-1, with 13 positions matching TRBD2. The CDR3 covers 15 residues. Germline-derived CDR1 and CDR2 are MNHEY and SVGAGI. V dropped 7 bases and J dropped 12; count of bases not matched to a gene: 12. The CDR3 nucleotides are TGTGCCAGCACCCCAGGGACTAGCGGGGTTTTAGGGCAGTTCTTC. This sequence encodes CASTPGTSGVLGQFF.

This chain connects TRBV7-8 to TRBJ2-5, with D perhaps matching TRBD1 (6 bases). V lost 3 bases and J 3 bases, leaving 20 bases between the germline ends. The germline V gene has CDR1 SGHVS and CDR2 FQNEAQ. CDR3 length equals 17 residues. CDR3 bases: TGTGCCAGCAGCTTTAGATGGGACACGCAACTCAAAGAGACCCAGTACTTC. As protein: CASSFRWDTQLKETQYF.

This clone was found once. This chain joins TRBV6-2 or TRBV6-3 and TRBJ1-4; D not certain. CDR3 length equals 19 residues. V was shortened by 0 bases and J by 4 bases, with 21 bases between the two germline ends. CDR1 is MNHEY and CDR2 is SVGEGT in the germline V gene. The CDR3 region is CASSYSIEQQPLDNEKLFF. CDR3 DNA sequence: TGTGCCAGCAGTTACTCGATAGAACAGCAGCCGCTGGATAATGAAAAACTGTTTTTT.

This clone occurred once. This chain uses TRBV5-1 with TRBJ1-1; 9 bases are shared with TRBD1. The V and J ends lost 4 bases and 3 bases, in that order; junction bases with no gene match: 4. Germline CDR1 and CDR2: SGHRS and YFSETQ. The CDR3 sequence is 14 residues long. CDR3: CASSPRQGDTEAFF. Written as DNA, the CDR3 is TGCGCCAGCAGCCCCAGACAGGGGGACACTGAAGCTTTCTTT.

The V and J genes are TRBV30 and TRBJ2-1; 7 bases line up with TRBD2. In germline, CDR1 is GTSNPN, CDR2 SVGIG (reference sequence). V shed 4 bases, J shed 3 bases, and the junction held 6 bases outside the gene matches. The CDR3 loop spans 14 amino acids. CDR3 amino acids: CAWMGGSIYNEQFF. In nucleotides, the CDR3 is TGTGCCTGGATGGGGGGGTCAATCTACAATGAGCAGTTCTTC.

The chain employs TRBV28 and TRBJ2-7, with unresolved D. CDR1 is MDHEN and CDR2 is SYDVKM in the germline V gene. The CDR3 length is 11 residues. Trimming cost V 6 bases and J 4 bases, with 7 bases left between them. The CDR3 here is CASSNFYEQYF. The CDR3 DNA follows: TGTGCCAGCAGCAATTTTTACGAGCAGTACTTC.

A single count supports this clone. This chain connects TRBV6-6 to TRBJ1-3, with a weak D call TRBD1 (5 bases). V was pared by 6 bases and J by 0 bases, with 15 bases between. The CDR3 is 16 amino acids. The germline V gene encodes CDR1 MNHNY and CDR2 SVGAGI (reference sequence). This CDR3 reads CASSDKDKNSGNTIYF. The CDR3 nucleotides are TGTGCCAGCAGCGACAAGGACAAAAACTCTGGAAACACCATATATTTT.

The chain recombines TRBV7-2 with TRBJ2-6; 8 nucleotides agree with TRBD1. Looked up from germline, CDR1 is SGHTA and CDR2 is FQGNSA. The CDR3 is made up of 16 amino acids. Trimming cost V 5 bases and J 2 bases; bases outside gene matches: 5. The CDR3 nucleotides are TGTGCCAGCAGCGGACAGGGAATCCCTGGGGCCAACGTCCTGACTTTC. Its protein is CASSGQGIPGANVLTF.

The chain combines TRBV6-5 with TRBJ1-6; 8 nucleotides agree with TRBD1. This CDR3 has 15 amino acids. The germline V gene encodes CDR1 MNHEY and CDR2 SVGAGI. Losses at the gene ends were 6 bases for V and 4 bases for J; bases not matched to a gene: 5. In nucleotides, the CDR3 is TGTGCCAGCAGCACCGACAGGGGTTATAATTCACCCCTCCACTTT. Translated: CASSTDRGYNSPLHF.

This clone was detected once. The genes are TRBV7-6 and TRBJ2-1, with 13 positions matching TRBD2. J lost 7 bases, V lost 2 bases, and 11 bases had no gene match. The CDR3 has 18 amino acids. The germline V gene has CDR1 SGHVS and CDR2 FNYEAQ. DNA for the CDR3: TGTGCCAGCAGCTTAACGGCCCCGGGACTAGCGGGACCTAATGAGCAGTTCTTC. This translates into CASSLTAPGLAGPNEQFF.

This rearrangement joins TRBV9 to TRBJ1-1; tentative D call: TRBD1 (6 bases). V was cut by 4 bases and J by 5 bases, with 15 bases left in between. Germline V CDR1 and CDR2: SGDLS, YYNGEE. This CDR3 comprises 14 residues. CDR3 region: CASSSRSQGTEAFF. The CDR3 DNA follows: TGTGCCAGCAGCTCTCGGTCTCAGGGGACTGAAGCTTTCTTT.

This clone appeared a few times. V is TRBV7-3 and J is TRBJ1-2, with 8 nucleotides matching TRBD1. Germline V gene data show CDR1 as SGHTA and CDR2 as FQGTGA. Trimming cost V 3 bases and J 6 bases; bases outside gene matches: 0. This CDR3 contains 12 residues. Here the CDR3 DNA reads TGTGCCAGCAGCTTGACAGGGGATGGCTACACCTTC. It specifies CASSLTGDGYTF. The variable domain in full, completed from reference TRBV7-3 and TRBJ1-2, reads GAGVSQTPSNKVTEKGKYVELRCDPISGHTALYWYRQSLGQGPEFLIYFQGTGAADDSGLPNDRFFAVRPEGSVSTLKIQRTERGDSAVYLCASSLTGDGYTFGSGTRLTVV.

The DNA for the CDR3 is TGTGCCAGCAGCTTGAGGGGATGGGAGGAGGCTTTCTTT. Translating gives CASSLRGWEEAFF. V usage is TRBV5-5 and J usage is TRBJ1-1; a possible D gene is TRBD1 (5 bases). The CDR3 contains 13 residues. Germline V gene lookup returns CDR1 SGHKS and CDR2 YYEKEE (reference sequence). The V end lost 1 base, the J end lost 11 bases, and 15 bases lay between the germline ends.

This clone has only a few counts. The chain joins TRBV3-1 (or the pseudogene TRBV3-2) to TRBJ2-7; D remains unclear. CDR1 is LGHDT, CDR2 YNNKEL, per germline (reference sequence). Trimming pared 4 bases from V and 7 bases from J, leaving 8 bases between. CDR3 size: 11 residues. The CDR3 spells CASSRSQEQYF. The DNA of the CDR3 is TGTGCCAGCAGCCGGAGCCAAGAGCAGTACTTC.

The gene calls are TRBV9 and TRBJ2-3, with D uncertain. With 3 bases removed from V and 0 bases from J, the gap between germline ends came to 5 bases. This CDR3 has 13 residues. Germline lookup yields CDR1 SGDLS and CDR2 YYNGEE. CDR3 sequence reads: CASSASSTDTQYF. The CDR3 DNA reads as TGTGCCAGCAGCGCGTCGAGCACAGATACGCAGTATTTT.

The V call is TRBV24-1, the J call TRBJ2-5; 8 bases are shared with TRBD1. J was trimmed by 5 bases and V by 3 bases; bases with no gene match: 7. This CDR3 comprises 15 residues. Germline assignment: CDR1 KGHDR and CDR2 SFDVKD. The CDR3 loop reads CATSDGQGALETQYF. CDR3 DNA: TGTGCCACCAGTGATGGTCAGGGGGCGCTTGAGACCCAGTACTTC.

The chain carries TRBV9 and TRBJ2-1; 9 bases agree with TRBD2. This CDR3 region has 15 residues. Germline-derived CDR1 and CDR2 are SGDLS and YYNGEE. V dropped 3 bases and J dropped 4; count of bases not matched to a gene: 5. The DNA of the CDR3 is TGTGCCAGCAGCGCCCCTAGCGGGACGTACAATGAGCAGTTCTTC. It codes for CASSAPSGTYNEQFF.

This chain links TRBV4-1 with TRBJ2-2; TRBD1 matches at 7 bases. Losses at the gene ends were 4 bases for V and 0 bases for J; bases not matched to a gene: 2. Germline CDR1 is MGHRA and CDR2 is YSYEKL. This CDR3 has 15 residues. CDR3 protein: CASSRTGANTGELFF. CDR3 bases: TGCGCCAGCAGCCGGACAGGCGCGAACACCGGGGAGCTGTTTTTT.

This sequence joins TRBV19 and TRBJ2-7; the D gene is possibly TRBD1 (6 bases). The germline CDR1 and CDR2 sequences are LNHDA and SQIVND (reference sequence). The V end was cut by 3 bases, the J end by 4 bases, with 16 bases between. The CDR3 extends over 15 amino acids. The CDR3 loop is CASSIRGGEAYEQYF. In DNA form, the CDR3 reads TGTGCCAGTAGTATCAGGGGTGGTGAGGCATACGAGCAGTACTTC.

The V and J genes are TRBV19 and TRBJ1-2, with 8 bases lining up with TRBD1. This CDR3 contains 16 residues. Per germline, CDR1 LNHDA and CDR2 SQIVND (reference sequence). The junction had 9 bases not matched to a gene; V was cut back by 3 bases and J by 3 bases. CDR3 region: CASSIGTGYQDYGYTF. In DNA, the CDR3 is TGTGCCAGTAGTATCGGGACAGGTTATCAGGACTATGGCTACACCTTC.

CDR3 in DNA: TGTGCCAGCAGTTTATCGTTCTGGGGGGACTATGGCTACACCTTC. Translation gives CASSLSFWGDYGYTF. The chain has TRBV27 and TRBJ1-2, with TRBD1 as a possible D gene (5 bases). The ends were cut back, 0 bases at V and 3 bases at J, with 11 bases in the middle. The germline CDR1 and CDR2 sequences are MNHEY and SMNVEV (reference sequence). The CDR3 consists of 15 residues.